This T cell receptor beta chain originates from a study of cytomegalovirus exposure and HLA in healthy donors. Findings of the study overall: Judged likely to be a sequencing artifact was a cluster of highly shared sequence variants. Segments of the TCR beta V type were, in most cases, productive about 90% or about 30% of the time in an earlier analysis.

On this clone itself: Its antigen is not identified. Germline and junction disagree at one end, which may indicate a read error.

Researchers ran the PCR with 60 Vbeta and 13 Jbeta primers. Produced via immunoSEQ multiplex PCR; TCRdb's table is partial and in-frame only. The repertoire has 120,000 or so clones, 60% to 75% of them found once; the top ten carry about 6%. Looked up from germline, CDR1 is MGHDK and CDR2 is SYGVNS. CDR3 size: 15 residues. This rearrangement joins TRBV25-1 to TRBJ2-5; 7 bases agree with TRBD1. The TCR sequence derives from a woman in her fifties or sixties in good health and CMV-seropositive. Input material: PBMCs. The CDR3 sequence: CPSSDTRTGQETQYF. CDR3 sequence (DNA): TGTCCCAGCAGTGACACCCGGACAGGTCAAGAGACCCAGTACTTC.